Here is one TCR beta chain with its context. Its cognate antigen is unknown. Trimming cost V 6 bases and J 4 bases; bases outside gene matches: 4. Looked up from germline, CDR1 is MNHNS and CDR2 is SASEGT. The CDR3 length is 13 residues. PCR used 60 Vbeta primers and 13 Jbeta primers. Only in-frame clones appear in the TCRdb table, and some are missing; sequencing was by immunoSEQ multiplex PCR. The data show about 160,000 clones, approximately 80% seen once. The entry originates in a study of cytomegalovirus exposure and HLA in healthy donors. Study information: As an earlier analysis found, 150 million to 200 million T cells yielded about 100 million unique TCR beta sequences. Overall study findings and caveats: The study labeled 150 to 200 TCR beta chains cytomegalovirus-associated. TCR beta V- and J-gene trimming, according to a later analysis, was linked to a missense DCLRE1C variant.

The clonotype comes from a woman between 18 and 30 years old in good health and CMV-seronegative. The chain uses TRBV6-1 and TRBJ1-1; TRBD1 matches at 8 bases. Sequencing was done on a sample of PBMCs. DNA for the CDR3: TGTGCCAGCAGCTCAGGGGGCATCACTGAAGCTTTCTTT. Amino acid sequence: CASSSGGITEAFF.